Listed below are T cell receptor beta chains from one sample, sequenced in a study of blood T cell repertoires in COVID-19. The method was immunoSEQ multiplex PCR; TCRdb's version includes in-frame clones alone and lacks a portion of them. The table lists approximately 180,000 clones, 65% to 80% of them singletons. The sequenced sample consisted of PBMCs or T cells enriched from blood (not recorded which). These receptors were obtained from a woman in her forties or fifties with acute COVID-19. Both conserved end residues are part of each CDR3. The D gene is left open where the match is weak. Not every row has a clone size; where given, it reads once, few, many or a size class.

v_call	j_call	d_call	clone_size	cdr3_aa	cdr3_nt
TRBV11-2	TRBJ1-2	-	once	CASSLTQGSNYGYTF	TGTGCCAGCAGCTTAACGCAGGGTTCTAACTATGGCTACACCTTC
TRBV4-1	TRBJ2-3	-	-	CASSQVKAGAGDRRTQYF	TGCGCCAGCAGCCAAGTCAAAGCGGGCGCCGGGGACAGAAGGACGCAGTATTTT
TRBV28	TRBJ1-3	-	-	CASSPYSGNTIYF	TGTGCCAGCAGCCCCTACTCTGGAAACACCATATATTTT
TRBV5-1	TRBJ1-4	-	few	CASSLGEGLNEKLFF	TGCGCCAGCAGCTTGGGTGAGGGTTTAAATGAAAAACTGTTTTTT
TRBV6-9	TRBJ1-3	TRBD1	-	CASSYSALTGGSGTIYF	TGTGCCAGCAGTTATTCCGCCTTGACAGGGGGCAGTGGCACCATATATTTT
TRBV9	TRBJ2-2	TRBD1	-	CASSVVTGGTGELFF	TGTGCCAGCAGCGTAGTAACAGGGGGCACCGGGGAGCTGTTTTTT
TRBV7-9	TRBJ2-3	TRBD2	once	CASSLVGRSTDTQYF	TGTGCCAGCAGCTTAGTCGGGAGGAGCACAGATACGCAGTATTTT
TRBV5-6	TRBJ2-2	-	-	CASSLGGGPTGGELFF	TGTGCCAGCAGCTTGGGCGGGGGCCCCACTGGCGGGGAGCTGTTTTTT
TRBV7-9	TRBJ1-4	-	-	CASSNNIAVPNEKLFF	TGTGCCAGCAGCAACAATATAGCGGTGCCTAATGAAAAACTGTTTTTT
TRBV3-1/TRBV3-2	TRBJ2-6	-	-	CASSQVRTVTGANVLTF	TGTGCCAGCAGCCAAGTTAGGACAGTAACTGGGGCCAACGTCCTGACTTTC
TRBV19	TRBJ2-3	TRBD2	-	CASTTTSGGGDTQYF	TGTGCCAGTACTACGACTAGCGGGGGGGGAGATACGCAGTATTTT
TRBV2	TRBJ1-2	TRBD1	-	CASGDRGKGYGYTF	TGTGCCAGCGGCGACAGGGGTAAGGGCTATGGCTACACCTTC
TRBV27	TRBJ1-5	-	-	CASRLNRVLNQPQHF	TGTGCCAGCAGGTTGAACAGGGTCCTCAATCAGCCCCAGCATTTT
TRBV7-8	TRBJ1-2	-	-	CASSRIVFPPPGNYGYTF	TGTGCCAGCAGCCGTATCGTTTTTCCCCCACCAGGGAACTATGGCTACACCTTC
TRBV6-5	TRBJ1-1	TRBD1	few	CASSYSEGTGGVF	TGTGCCAGCAGTTACTCGGAAGGGACAGGCGGGGTCTTT
TRBV27	TRBJ1-6	-	-	CASSPDRFGALHF	TGTGCCAGCAGTCCAGACAGGTTCGGGGCCCTCCACTTT
TRBV19	TRBJ1-5	TRBD1	-	CASSMDRGRDNQPQHF	TGTGCCAGTAGTATGGACAGGGGGCGAGACAATCAGCCCCAGCATTTT
TRBV5-1	TRBJ2-5	TRBD1	-	CASSLTGTGSETQYF	TGCGCCAGCAGCTTGACCGGGACAGGGTCAGAGACCCAGTACTTC
TRBV5-6	TRBJ1-1	-	-	CASSKADTEAFF	TGTGCCAGCAGCAAGGCGGACACTGAAGCTTTCTTT
TRBV9	TRBJ1-2	-	few	CASSSFGGGANNYGYTF	TGTGCCAGCAGCAGTTTCGGTGGGGGGGCGAATAACTATGGCTACACCTTC
TRBV9	TRBJ1-1	-	once	CASSAQQRNTEAFF	TGTGCCAGCAGCGCCCAACAGAGAAACACTGAAGCTTTCTTT
TRBV29-1	TRBJ1-5	TRBD1	once	CSVARGQGQPQHF	TGCAGCGTTGCAAGGGGGCAAGGGCAGCCCCAGCATTTT
TRBV7-9	TRBJ1-4	-	-	CASSPPTGEKLFF	TGTGCCAGCAGTCCTCCAACCGGTGAAAAACTGTTTTTT
TRBV30	TRBJ1-4	-	-	CAWSPGTGATNEKLFF	TGTGCCTGGAGTCCCGGAACAGGTGCAACTAATGAAAAACTGTTTTTT
TRBV18	TRBJ1-2	TRBD1	-	CASSPTAGTALYGYTF	TGTGCCAGCTCACCAACAGCCGGGACAGCGCTTTATGGCTACACCTTC
TRBV7-9	TRBJ1-1	TRBD1	-	CASSFTGAMNTEAFF	TGTGCCAGCAGCTTCACAGGGGCGATGAACACTGAAGCTTTCTTT
TRBV19	TRBJ1-2	TRBD1	-	CASSSPGGGGYTF	TGTGCCAGTAGTTCGCCAGGGGGCGGTGGCTACACCTTC
TRBV5-1	TRBJ1-2	-	-	CASSLPGLYGYTF	TGCGCCAGCAGCTTACCAGGGCTCTATGGCTACACCTTC
TRBV19	TRBJ1-5	TRBD1	-	CASSILDRGSNQPQHF	TGTGCCAGTAGTATATTGGACAGGGGGAGCAATCAGCCCCAGCATTTT
TRBV5-6	TRBJ1-1	TRBD1	-	CASRPTGTGGVRAEAFF	TGTGCCAGCAGACCTACCGGGACAGGGGGCGTGAGGGCTGAAGCTTTCTTT
TRBV23-1	TRBJ1-1	TRBD1	-	CASSHRQGRAFF	TGCGCCAGCAGTCATCGACAGGGGAGAGCTTTCTTT
TRBV6-5	TRBJ1-2	-	-	CASTPSGTYYGYTF	TGTGCCAGCACCCCTTCGGGGACATACTATGGCTACACCTTC
TRBV25-1	TRBJ1-2	-	-	CASSTGRGNGYTF	TGTGCCAGCAGTACGGGGAGGGGAAATGGCTACACCTTC
TRBV10-1	TRBJ2-4	-	-	CASSHDIKEEWSKNIQYF	TGCGCCAGCAGTCACGACATAAAGGAGGAATGGTCCAAAAACATTCAGTACTTC
TRBV2	TRBJ2-1	TRBD2	-	CASSPDLAGGLNEQFF	TGTGCCAGCAGCCCCGACTTAGCGGGGGGCCTTAATGAGCAGTTCTTC
TRBV28	TRBJ1-6	-	-	CASSPADSYNSPLHF	TGTGCCAGCAGCCCCGCAGACAGCTATAATTCACCCCTCCACTTT
TRBV9	TRBJ2-3	TRBD2	-	CASSGAPGGGRSTDTQYF	TGTGCCAGCAGCGGAGCCCCGGGAGGGGGGCGAAGCACAGATACGCAGTATTTT
TRBV5-4	TRBJ1-6	TRBD1	-	CASSFWSGGSPLHF	TGTGCCAGCAGCTTTTGGTCAGGGGGTTCACCCCTCCACTTT
TRBV9	TRBJ2-2	-	few	CASSVSLPNTGELFF	TGTGCCAGCAGCGTTAGCCTGCCGAACACCGGGGAGCTGTTTTTT
TRBV6-5	TRBJ1-5	-	-	CASSWNTDQPQHF	TGTGCCAGCAGTTGGAACACAGATCAGCCCCAGCATTTT
TRBV18	TRBJ2-5	-	-	CASSPSYVQETQYF	TGTGCCAGCTCACCATCGTATGTCCAAGAGACCCAGTACTTC
TRBV7-2	TRBJ1-1	-	once	CASSSQGNTEAFF	TGTGCCAGCAGCAGCCAGGGAAACACTGAAGCTTTCTTT
TRBV7-9	TRBJ2-3	-	many	CASSFGNADTQYF	TGTGCCAGCAGCTTTGGCAACGCAGATACGCAGTATTTT
TRBV10-3	TRBJ1-1	TRBD1	-	CATAPGQILSMNTEAFF	TGTGCCACGGCACCGGGACAGATCCTATCCATGAACACTGAAGCTTTCTTT
TRBV3-1/TRBV3-2	TRBJ1-1	-	-	CASSQGDALMNTEAFF	TGTGCCAGCAGCCAAGGAGATGCCCTAATGAACACTGAAGCTTTCTTT
TRBV10-2	TRBJ1-1	-	-	CASSEYSREAFF	TGCGCCAGCAGTGAGTACAGTCGCGAAGCTTTCTTT
TRBV4-2	TRBJ2-2	-	-	CASSQETPGSHTGELFF	TGTGCCAGCAGCCAAGAGACGCCCGGGTCTCACACCGGGGAGCTGTTTTTT
TRBV13	TRBJ2-5	-	-	CASSLERETQYF	TGTGCCAGCAGCTTGGAGCGGGAGACCCAGTACTTC
TRBV28	TRBJ1-2	TRBD1	-	CASHQGDYGYTF	TGTGCCAGCCATCAGGGGGACTATGGCTACACCTTC
TRBV30	TRBJ2-1	TRBD2	-	CAWRTSGGHGNEQFF	TGTGCCTGGAGGACTAGCGGGGGCCATGGGAATGAGCAGTTCTTC